This T cell receptor beta chain was sequenced during a study of blood T cell repertoires in COVID-19. In the study overall: Some COVID-19 samples were acute and others convalescent; all came from the United States, Italy and Spain. Sources were T cells, B-cell-depleted T cells, or PBMCs; the material itself was cDNA or gDNA.

This CDR3 has 14 residues. Germline V gene sequence: CDR1 SNHLY, CDR2 FYNNEI. V lost 9 bases and J lost 4; bases outside the gene matches: 8. In the authors' methods: Reference gene primer amplification yielded estimated nucleated cell counts. Only in-frame clones appear in the TCRdb table, and some are missing; sequencing was by immunoSEQ multiplex PCR. For V, J and clone size, that table is used; D and trimming come from the DNA. This table has tens of thousands of clones, 82% appearing once. The source material was peripheral blood. V gene TRBV2 combines with J gene TRBJ2-2, with 7 positions matching TRBD1. This sequence originates from a woman of 80 years or more with acute or convalescent COVID-19. The CDR3 reads CARESGTATGELFF. DNA for the CDR3: TGTGCCAGAGAATCCGGGACAGCCACCGGGGAGCTGTTTTTT.